Below, 10 T cell receptor beta chains from the same sample are listed, as sequenced in a study of cytomegalovirus exposure and HLA in healthy donors. A multiplex PCR was run with 60 Vbeta primers and 13 Jbeta primers. TCRdb keeps only in-frame clones here, not all; method: immunoSEQ multiplex PCR. The sample has about 130,000 clones; 73% are singletons. The sequenced sample consisted of PBMCs. The receptors originated from a man aged 55 to 69 in good health and CMV-seropositive.

This rearrangement joins TRBV6-5 to TRBJ2-3; D unclear. The CDR3 covers 13 residues. V lost 5 bases and J 4 bases, leaving 10 bases between the germline ends. Germline V CDR1 and CDR2: MNHEY, SVGAGI. CDR3: CASSRPLSDTQYF. The CDR3 region has the DNA TGTGCCAGCAGTCGTCCACTATCAGATACGCAGTATTTT.

The chain recombines TRBV5-1 with TRBJ2-7; the D gene is possibly TRBD1 (5 bases). V was clipped by 1 base and J by 2 bases, with 13 bases between them. The germline CDR1 and CDR2 sequences are SGHRS and YFSETQ. The CDR3 contains 15 residues. DNA for the CDR3: TGCGCCAGCAGCTTGAGTGGACATACGGCCTACGAGCAGTACTTC. Protein: CASSLSGHTAYEQYF.

The chain employs TRBV9 and TRBJ2-2; D remains ambiguous. The CDR3 has 11 residues. Trimming stripped 5 bases from V and 6 bases from J, with 5 bases between. Germline loops: CDR1 SGDLS, CDR2 YYNGEE. CDR3 in amino acids: CASSSSGELFF. The CDR3 DNA reads as TGTGCCAGCAGTAGTTCCGGGGAGCTGTTTTTT.

V and J are TRBV6-5 and TRBJ2-7, with D uncertain. Germline CDR1 reads MNHEY; CDR2 reads SVGAGI. CDR3 length: 13 amino acids. V dropped 0 bases and J dropped 6 bases, with 9 bases sitting between them. CDR3 nucleotides: TGTGCCAGCAGTTACTCCCTCACGGGCGAGCAGTACTTC. Residues: CASSYSLTGEQYF.

This sequence joins TRBV7-9 and TRBJ1-1, with no clear D. There are 15 residues in the CDR3. The germline gives CDR1 SEHNR, CDR2 FQNEAQ (reference sequence). V was pared by 1 base and J by 4 bases, with 13 bases between. The CDR3 nucleotides are TGTGCCAGCAGCTTAGTTGGCAGAGGATTCACTGAAGCTTTCTTT. Translated, it gives CASSLVGRGFTEAFF.

J is TRBJ2-1 and V is TRBV7-9; 7 bases agree with TRBD2. The germline V gene encodes CDR1 SEHNR and CDR2 FQNEAQ (reference sequence). The CDR3 contains 15 residues. With 1 base clipped from V and 3 bases from J, the junction kept 3 bases outside the gene matches. The CDR3 nucleotides are TGTGCCAGCAGCTTAGGCGGGGGACGCTACAATGAGCAGTTCTTC. Its translation is CASSLGGGRYNEQFF.

This clone was detected only a few times. The chain couples TRBV12-5 to TRBJ1-5, with 7 bases identical to TRBD1. V lost 1 base, J lost 6 bases, and 15 bases stayed unmatched. Germline CDR1 and CDR2: LGHNT and FRNRAP. The CDR3 extends over 18 amino acids. This CDR3 reads CASGLDRPESRGTQPQHF. The CDR3 region has the DNA TGTGCTAGTGGTTTGGACCGCCCTGAGAGCAGGGGGACTCAGCCCCAGCATTTT.

The sample holds a few counts of this clone. The chain recombines TRBV6-5 with TRBJ1-3; 7 nucleotides line up with TRBD1. Germline values: CDR1 MNHEY, CDR2 SVGAGI. The J segment lost 3 bases and the V segment lost 5 bases, leaving 4 bases of the junction unmatched. The CDR3 contains 14 residues. The DNA for the CDR3 is TGTGCCAGCAGTCGAGACAGGGTTGGAAACACCATATATTTT. Protein: CASSRDRVGNTIYF.

This clone was picked up one time. As DNA, the CDR3 is TGTGCCAGCAGCCCCGGGGGAACCGGGGAGCTGTTTTTT. Its translation is CASSPGGTGELFF. The chain employs TRBV7-9 and TRBJ2-2; D possibly corresponds to TRBD2 (6 bases). CDR1 is SEHNR, CDR2 FQNEAQ, per germline (reference sequence). The ends were cut back, 5 bases at V and 5 bases at J, with 9 bases in the middle. This CDR3 is built from 13 residues. Using reference TRBV7-9 and TRBJ2-2 for the parts outside the CDR3, the full variable domain is DTGVSQNPRHKITKRGQNVTFRCDPISEHNRLYWYRQTLGQGPEFLTYFQNEAQLEKSRLLSDRFSAERPKGSFSTLEIQRTEQGDSAMYLCASSPGGTGELFFGEGSRLTVL.

V is TRBV5-4 and J is TRBJ2-1, with D possibly being TRBD2 (6 bases). Trimming took off 3 bases at V and 0 bases at J, with 13 bases between the two ends. Germline V gene lookup returns CDR1 SGHNT and CDR2 YYREEE (reference sequence). The CDR3 runs 16 residues. CDR3 protein: CASSYQGGVSYNEQFF. The CDR3, as DNA: TGTGCCAGCAGCTACCAGGGCGGGGTCTCCTACAATGAGCAGTTCTTC.